The T cell receptor beta chain described here comes from a study of cytomegalovirus exposure and HLA in healthy donors (dated by TCRdb to 2016 to 2017). Regarding the study in general: In an earlier analysis of 587 of the donors, around 300 Gb of sequence data and approximately 120 million unique TCR beta sequences from 180 million or so T cells were reported. An early release covering roughly 640 HLA-typed donors comprised about 320 gigabases of sequencing data and 85 million or so unique TCR sequences. Of the 350 to 450 genotyped donors, 65% to 90% were placed in the genetic ancestry cluster associated with self-reported Caucasian donors. The aim of the study was to test whether cataloging public T cell receptors could identify signatures of past pathogen exposure. The T cell repertoires of 666 subjects were profiled by immunosequencing and related to cytomegalovirus serostatus. In addition to the first cohort of around 670 subjects, a separate validation cohort of under 150 different subjects was used. To predict cytomegalovirus infection status, the study brought together high-throughput TCR immunosequencing, statistical association of individual TCRs with disease status, and machine learning. A later analysis re-analyzed previously published TCR beta repertoires from hundreds of donors and added high-resolution HLA genotyping to study TCR occurrence patterns. In the later analysis, no new phenotypic data were used to find candidate immune exposures; instead, reliance was placed on TCR beta sequences and their occurrence across donors. An earlier analysis of around 640 of the donors used high-throughput TCR beta sequencing to judge whether each TCR beta V gene segment behaved as functional or pseudogenic. Donor age, sex, ethnicity and CMV serostatus were compiled alongside the repertoire data. A later genetic analysis used genome-wide SNP genotypes for 398 of the 666 donors, treating that subset as a discovery cohort. All discovery cohort repertoires had been generated using a single sequencing platform. Both class I and class II loci were covered by HLA typing, at four-digit resolution. Typing coverage differed by locus: A, B, C, DRB1 and DQB1 were typed in roughly 629-630 donors, DQA1 in about 560, DPA1 in nearly 610, and DPB1 in just under 480. Roughly five DR-DQ haplotypes were handled as single units for association and clustering because linkage in the cohort was strong. On average, roughly 250,000 unique TCR beta nucleotide sequences were sequenced per donor among roughly 430 genotyped donors of the cohort, with around 19% of those sequences being non-productive. What the work shows at the level of the full study, not this receptor alone: A group of highly shared sequence variants was considered likely to be a technical artifact of the sequencing pipeline. In a later analysis, HLA-associated TCR beta chains were found to be more clonally expanded and to have lower generation probabilities than equally common non-associated chains. In a later analysis, TCR association rates were found to vary across HLA loci, with the most associated TCRs seen for DRB1 alleles and the fewest for HLA-C alleles. In a later genetic analysis, fewer N-insertions in productive TCRs were reported among donors in an Asian-associated ancestry cluster than the approximately 630-donor mean. Some IMGT-functional V segments, including TRBV6-2 and TRBV6-3, could not be told apart with the 87-base-pair reads, so those segments were excluded. The classifier was reported to diagnose cytomegalovirus status with high specificity and sensitivity in both the original cohort and the validation cohort. Roughly uniform sequencing depth across donors was assumed in presence/absence analyses, although this assumption may not hold. Strong co-occurrence of HLA alleles, especially DR and DQ, made assigning TCR associations to individual alleles difficult. In a later analysis, 16,951 TCR beta sequences were associated with specific HLA alleles at a false discovery rate of 0.05. In a later analysis, several top co-occurrence clusters were reported to appear linked to parvovirus B19, influenza, CMV and Epstein-Barr virus. Because counts were too low, seventeen rarely observed V segments, including chromosome 9 orphons, were excluded from the earlier analysis of 587 of the donors. In a later analysis, most CMV-associated TCR beta chains were found to appear HLA-restricted, with HLA associations seemingly driven largely by CMV exposure. Across donors, most TCR sequences were observed very rarely, whereas some public TCRs were present in many individuals. A further reported finding was that TCR beta sequences accurately predicted the HLA-A and HLA-B alleles for most subjects in the first cohort. Because some donors lacked HLA typing at each locus, the association tests relied only on the typed subset. Broadly in line with IMGT annotations, most TCR beta V segments showed up in productive rearrangements about 87% or about 30% of the time in an earlier analysis of about 500 of the donors. In vitro tests confirmed that a few of the cytomegalovirus-associated TCR beta chains recognize cytomegalovirus antigens. For the cohort, immune exposure information was limited to CMV serostatus. In this cohort, only TCR beta chains were sequenced, and detectable features were limited by the absence of alpha or paired-chain data. The authors suggested that the approach could potentially be extended to other disease states and immunological phenotypes. A later genetic analysis associated a missense DCLRE1C variant with V-gene and J-gene trimming of TCR beta chains, and an independent cohort replicated the association. In the study, around 150 TCR beta chains were listed as associated with cytomegalovirus. Correlated functional status among segregating V segments might reflect linkage disequilibrium, but an unknown experimental factor could not be ruled out.

Including cysteine and phenylalanine, the CDR3 has 16 amino acids. The only DNA kept is the CDR3, 48 bases in frame from the first base. V is reduced by 3 bases and J by 0 bases, leaving a spacing of 15 bases between them. Based on the germline V gene (reference sequence), the CDR1 and CDR2 sequences are GTSNPN and SVGIG. The cohort consisted of 666 healthy bone marrow donors. At the time of sampling, every cohort member was nominally healthy, though immune exposures that went unrecorded were likely present. The donor tested CMV seronegative and was one of the 352 seronegative cohort members. A peripheral blood sample was collected from each donor, and TCR beta sequencing was performed on peripheral blood mononuclear cells. The Qiagen DNeasy Blood Extraction Kit was used to extract genomic DNA from the blood cell samples. As regards this clone: The antigen this receptor binds is unknown. No qualities accompany the bases; no much larger clone lies one base away.

Receptors were amplified or captured by the immunoSEQ multiplex PCR assay. For the multiplex PCR, a mixture combining 60 forward primers for TCR Vbeta segments and 13 reverse primers for TCR Jbeta segments was used. Amplification of the CDR3 region of rearranged TCR beta genes was performed with a multiplex PCR assay on genomic DNA. The amplified TCR beta libraries were sequenced on the Illumina HiSeq System as 87-base-pair reads. For the original study's pipeline: A later analysis counted approximately 76 million unique TCR beta chains across the 550 to 800 repertoires, and 10 million to 12 million of these chains were shared by at least two donors. Raw reads were error-corrected and collapsed into unique sequences by a nearest-neighbor algorithm in which closely related sequences were merged to remove PCR and sequencing errors. CDR3 sequences were aligned to IMGT reference sequences to assign V, D and J gene segments. For a sequence to be retained, a match of at least six nucleotides was required to both a V gene segment and a J gene segment. Rearrangements were called productive when the CDR3 lacked stop codons and stayed in frame with V and J; all others were non-productive. Following IMGT convention, CDR3 was defined as the stretch from the second conserved V-encoded cysteine up to the conserved J-encoded phenylalanine. The earlier analysis of about 610 of the donors excluded any sequence lacking an unambiguous match to a single V gene segment. An earlier analysis of under 750 of the donors called V segments functional above 56.7% productive rearrangements and segregating when the between-donor standard deviation exceeded 5%. A statistical classification framework was built to diagnose cytomegalovirus status from the catalog of TCR beta chain sequences. In a later analysis, V and J genes were assigned by comparing TCR nucleotide sequences against IMGT/GENE-DB human TR gene sequences. Using the TCRdist pipeline, a later analysis assigned CDR3 sequences along with most-parsimonious VDJ recombination scenarios. A later analysis defined each TCR beta chain by its CDR3 amino acid sequence plus V-gene family, and excluded reads lacking a unique V-gene family. In a later analysis, some 600 highly shared, low-generation-probability nucleotide sequences were removed to address suspected cross-contamination and a sequencing artifact. In a later analysis, a clonal expansion index was calculated for each public chain from normalized within-repertoire ranks of inferred template counts. In a later analysis, generation probabilities were computed using a VDJ recombination model fitted to out-of-frame rearrangements, and the results were checked against IGoR. In a later analysis, TCR-TCR, TCR-HLA and TCR-CMV co-occurrence was scored with hypergeometric tests, and a repertoire-size bias correction was applied to TCR pairs. A later analysis estimated false discovery rates by permuting HLA or CMV assignments 20 times. A later analysis grouped co-occurring TCRs with DBSCAN, adding TCRdist sequence similarity when clustering within HLA-allele-positive subsets. Repertoires with fewer than 30,000 or more than 120,000 public chains, plus five repertoires with anomalous nucleotide sharing, were excluded from co-occurrence clustering. In TCRdb, the immuneACCESS table is reduced to in-frame sequences with V and J assigned. These tables do not hold every clone; where another copy was compared, an unresolved V gene accounts for under half, and the others remain unexplained. The V and J calls and clone size come from that table; D and trimming were worked out from the DNA. The sample table lists around 140,000 clones, around two thirds of them with a count of one. The ten largest make up under 2.5% of the sample.

This TCR came from a woman in her thirties or forties in good health and CMV-seronegative. The receptor chain draws on TRBV30 and TRBJ2-4; the D gene is perhaps TRBD1, from 5 matching bases. The sequenced material came from PBMCs. CDR3 loop: CAWRSQGERAKNIQYF. The sequenced DNA: TGTGCCTGGAGATCTCAGGGCGAGAGAGCCAAAAACATTCAGTACTTC.